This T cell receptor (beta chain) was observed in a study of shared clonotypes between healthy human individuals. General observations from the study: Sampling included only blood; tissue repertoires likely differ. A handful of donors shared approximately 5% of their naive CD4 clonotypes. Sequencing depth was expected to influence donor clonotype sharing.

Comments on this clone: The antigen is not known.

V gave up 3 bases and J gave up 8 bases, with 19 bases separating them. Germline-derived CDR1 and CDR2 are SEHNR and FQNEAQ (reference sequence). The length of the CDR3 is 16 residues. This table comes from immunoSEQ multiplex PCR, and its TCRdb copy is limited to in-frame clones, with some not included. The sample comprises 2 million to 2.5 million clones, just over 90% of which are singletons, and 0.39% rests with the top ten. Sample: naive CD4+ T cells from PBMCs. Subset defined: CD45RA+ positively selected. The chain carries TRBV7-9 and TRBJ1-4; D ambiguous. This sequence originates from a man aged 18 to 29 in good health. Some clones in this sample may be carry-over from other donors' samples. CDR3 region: CASSFPHSPTGEKLFF. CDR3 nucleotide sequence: TGTGCCAGCAGCTTTCCACACAGCCCAACGGGCGAAAAACTGTTTTTT.